This passage covers 29 T cell receptor beta chains from one sample sequenced in a study of blood T cell repertoires in COVID-19. The method was immunoSEQ multiplex PCR; TCRdb's version includes in-frame clones alone and lacks a portion of them. The table includes roughly 35,000 clones, more than 85% detected once. Sequencing used peripheral blood. These receptors came from a human donor in a cohort sampled during active COVID-19.

The rearrangement joins TRBV20-1 to TRBJ2-3; 13 positions agree with TRBD2. The CDR3 length is 15 residues. V was pared by 3 bases and J by 4 bases, with 4 bases of the junction left unmatched. Germline lookup yields CDR1 DFQATT and CDR2 SNEGSKA (reference sequence). The CDR3 spells CSASRTSGGADTQYF. The DNA for the CDR3 is TGCAGTGCTAGTAGGACTAGCGGGGGAGCAGATACGCAGTATTTT.

The chain recombines TRBV7-3 with TRBJ2-3, with 12 bases fitting TRBD2. This CDR3 is 19 amino acids long. The junction had 12 bases not matched to a gene; V was cut back by 2 bases and J by 3 bases. The germline V gene has CDR1 SGHTA and CDR2 FQGTGA. The CDR3 DNA is TGTGCCAGCAGCTTATTAGGACCGCGACTAGCGGGAGAGACAGATACGCAGTATTTT. It codes for CASSLLGPRLAGETDTQYF. Full variable domain (rest looked up from reference TRBV7-3 and TRBJ2-3): GAGVSQTPSNKVTEKGKYVELRCDPISGHTALYWYRQSLGQGPEFLIYFQGTGAADDSGLPNDRFFAVRPEGSVSTLKIQRTERGDSAVYLCASSLLGPRLAGETDTQYFGPGTRLTVL.

This clone was found once. The rearrangement links TRBV27 to TRBJ2-7; maybe TRBD2 (6 bases). The germline V and J ends were trimmed by 6 bases and 5 bases, with 20 bases remaining between them. The CDR3 length is 15 residues. Germline V lookup: CDR1 MNHEY, CDR2 SMNVEV (reference sequence). CDR3 in DNA: TGTGCCAGCAGGGCCTACGAGGGAGGACCAGACGAGCAGTACTTC. Residues: CASRAYEGGPDEQYF.

The CDR3 bases are TGCAGCGTTGAAGGGACTAGCGGGGGGCAAGAGACCCAGTACTTC. It translates to CSVEGTSGGQETQYF. This chain uses TRBV29-1 with TRBJ2-5; TRBD2 aligns across 14 bases. The CDR3 is 15 amino acids. CDR1 and CDR2 from the germline V gene are SQVTM and ANQGSEA. V gave up 1 base and J gave up 2 bases; unmatched junction bases: 0. Drawing the rest from reference TRBV29-1 and TRBJ2-5, the complete variable domain is SAVISQKPSRDICQRGTSLTIQCQVDSQVTMMFWYRQQPGQSLTLIATANQGSEATYESGFVIDKFPISRPNLTFSTLTVSNMSPEDSSIYLCSVEGTSGGQETQYFGPGTRLLVL.

As to this clone: Since the CDR3 does not end with the conserved phenylalanine or tryptophan, this likely comes from a read error. The limits of the CDR3 on the DNA are not certain, so only TCRdb's listed CDR3 is given. V is TRBV2 and J is TRBJ1-2; the D call in the table, TRBD1, was not verified against the DNA. The CDR3 sequence runs 13 residues, both termini included. Germline lookup yields CDR1 SNHLY and CDR2 FYNNEI. The CDR3: CASRGLKRYSWEI.

The rearrangement uses TRBV10-1 and TRBJ2-7; D might be TRBD1 (6 bases). Trimming took 0 bases from V and 0 from J, leaving 6 bases between them. Germline-derived CDR1 and CDR2 are WNHNN and SYGVQD (reference sequence). The CDR3 consists of 14 residues. CDR3 region: CASSESGHSYEQYF. CDR3 nucleotides: TGCGCCAGCAGTGAGTCGGGACACTCCTACGAGCAGTACTTC.

V usage is TRBV6-1 and J usage is TRBJ2-5, with 9 positions matching TRBD2. V shed 4 bases and J 9 bases; nucleotides not matched to a gene: 15. CDR1 is MNHNS, CDR2 SASEGT, per germline. The CDR3 covers 16 residues. CDR3 region: CASSGRPGTSWAAQYF. CDR3 coding DNA: TGTGCCAGCAGTGGCCGACCTGGGACTAGCTGGGCGGCCCAGTACTTC.

This rearrangement joins TRBV6-4 to TRBJ2-7, with 9 positions matching TRBD1. The CDR3 contains 15 residues. The ends lost 6 bases at V and 7 bases at J; junction bases unmatched: 13. CDR1 and CDR2 from the germline V gene are MRHNA and SNTAGT. The CDR3 bases are TGTGCCAGCAGCACCGGGACAGGGCCGCTCGTTGAGCAGTACTTC. It codes for CASSTGTGPLVEQYF.

The CDR3 bases are TGCGCCAGCAGCCTCCGGACAGGGGGTCGGGCTGAAGCTTTCTTT. Its translation: CASSLRTGGRAEAFF. V is TRBV5-1 and J is TRBJ1-1; the match to TRBD1 covers 10 bases. Germline V gives CDR1 SGHRS, CDR2 YFSETQ. V dropped 4 bases and J dropped 6; count of bases not matched to a gene: 9. The CDR3 has 15 residues.

The chain carries TRBV5-1 and TRBJ1-4; a possible D gene is TRBD1 (5 bases). Per the germline V gene, CDR1 is SGHRS and CDR2 is YFSETQ. Between the trimmed V and J ends, which lost 4 bases and 4 bases, there was a span of 8 bases. The CDR3 sequence is 13 residues long. The CDR3, as DNA: TGCGCCAGCAGCCAGGGAGGTAATGAAAAACTGTTTTTT. Its translation is CASSQGGNEKLFF.

The CDR3 DNA reads TGTGCCAGTAGGCGCCAAGACACAGATACGCAGTATTTT. It yields the protein CASRRQDTDTQYF. This chain links TRBV19 with TRBJ2-3; unclear D gene. CDR3 length equals 13 residues. Germline values: CDR1 LNHDA, CDR2 SQIVND (reference sequence). Trimming pared 6 bases from V and 2 bases from J, leaving 9 bases between.

This chain links TRBV3-1 (or the pseudogene TRBV3-2) with TRBJ2-7; D unclear. The CDR3 extends over 15 amino acids. Looked up from germline, CDR1 is LGHDT and CDR2 is YNNKEL (reference sequence). V dropped 2 bases and J dropped 0 bases, with 11 bases sitting between them. CDR3 coding DNA: TGTGCCAGCAGCCAACCCGGCAGGCCCTCCTACGAGCAGTACTTC. The encoded protein is CASSQPGRPSYEQYF.

J is TRBJ2-1 and V is TRBV19, with 10 bases fitting TRBD2. CDR1 is LNHDA, CDR2 SQIVND, per germline (reference sequence). The V gene end was trimmed by 3 bases and the J gene end by 6 bases; junction bases not matched to a gene: 5. This CDR3 is built from 15 residues. DNA of the CDR3: TGTGCCAGTAGTATGCTAGCGGGAGCTGCCAATGAGCAGTTCTTC. It encodes CASSMLAGAANEQFF.

The chain joins TRBV7-6 to TRBJ2-7; 8 positions match TRBD2. The CDR3 runs 15 residues. From germline, CDR1 is SGHVS and CDR2 FNYEAQ. The V segment lost 5 bases and the J segment 4 bases; nucleotides outside the gene matches: 10. The CDR3 DNA reads TGTGCCAGCAGCGGCGGGGGCGGGGGGCTTTACGAGCAGTACTTC. Translating gives CASSGGGGGLYEQYF.

This clone came up once. The chain couples TRBV7-6 to TRBJ1-3; D not resolved. The CDR3 contains 15 residues. Germline CDR1 and CDR2: SGHVS and FNYEAQ. The V gene lost 1 base and the J gene lost 3 bases, with 10 bases spanning the gap. CDR3 DNA sequence: TGTGCCAGCAGCTTAGTTTCCGGGTTTGGAAACACCATATATTTT. Amino acid sequence: CASSLVSGFGNTIYF. The variable domain in full, completed from reference TRBV7-6 and TRBJ1-3, reads GAGVSQSPRYKVTKRGQDVALRCDPISGHVSLYWYRQALGQGPEFLTYFNYEAQQDKSGLPNDRFSAERPEGSISTLTIQRTEQRDSAMYRCASSLVSGFGNTIYFGEGSWLTVV.

The chain has TRBV7-9 and TRBJ2-1; tentatively, D is TRBD1 (5 bases). The CDR3 runs to 14 residues. Germline lookup yields CDR1 SEHNR and CDR2 FQNEAQ (reference sequence). Between the trimmed V and J ends, which lost 2 bases and 9 bases, there was a span of 14 bases. The chain's CDR3 is CASSLLTGKGEQFF. CDR3 in DNA: TGTGCCAGCAGCTTATTAACAGGAAAGGGTGAGCAGTTCTTC.

The gene calls are TRBV12-2 and TRBJ1-5. TRBV12-2 counts as a pseudogene. The CDR3 covers 16 residues. The CDR3 DNA reads as TGTGCAAGTCGCTTAGGGGAGAGGGTAGGGAATCAGCCCCAGCATTTT. It encodes CASRLGERVGNQPQHF.

The gene calls are TRBV7-8 and TRBJ2-7; D perhaps matches TRBD1 (5 bases). There are 18 residues in the CDR3. Germline CDR1 reads SGHVS; CDR2 reads FQNEAQ. Trimming took 0 bases from V and 3 from J, leaving 21 bases between them. This chain's CDR3 is CASSLAGVTVYGDYEQYF. CDR3 nucleotides: TGTGCCAGCAGCTTAGCAGGGGTGACAGTTTACGGAGACTACGAGCAGTACTTC.

This chain links TRBV5-4 with TRBJ1-1; no clear D. Germline CDR1 is SGHNT and CDR2 is YYREEE (reference sequence). V was trimmed by 3 bases and J by 5 bases, leaving 11 bases between them. The length of the CDR3 is 13 residues. The chain's CDR3 is CASSSHLRTEAFF. CDR3 nucleotides: TGTGCCAGCAGCTCACACCTGAGGACTGAAGCTTTCTTT.

The chain uses TRBV28 and TRBJ1-1, with 7 bases matching TRBD1. Germline assignment: CDR1 MDHEN and CDR2 SYDVKM. The trim removed 5 bases at V and 1 base at J, leaving 7 bases unmatched. The CDR3 loop spans 15 amino acids. The chain's CDR3 is CASSLLRQGNTEAFF. CDR3 coding DNA: TGTGCCAGCAGTCTTCTAAGACAGGGGAACACTGAAGCTTTCTTT.

The chain employs TRBV5-1 and TRBJ1-1, with D maybe TRBD1 (6 bases). V was trimmed by 4 bases and J by 3 bases, leaving 10 bases between them. The CDR3 has 13 residues. The germline gives CDR1 SGHRS, CDR2 YFSETQ. DNA of the CDR3: TGCGCCAGCAGCCCACAGGGCTACACTGAAGCTTTCTTT. This encodes CASSPQGYTEAFF.

V gene TRBV6-5 combines with J gene TRBJ1-5, with D possibly being TRBD1 (6 bases). The germline CDR1 and CDR2 sequences are MNHEY and SVGAGI. Trimming removed 7 bases at V and 2 bases at J, with 15 bases between. The CDR3 length is 15 residues. DNA of the CDR3: TGTGCCAGCAAGAGCAGGGGAACGGGCAATCAGCCCCAGCATTTT. Translated, it gives CASKSRGTGNQPQHF.

This chain uses TRBV2 with TRBJ2-7; TRBD2 aligns across 8 bases. CDR1 and CDR2 (germline): SNHLY, FYNNEI. V lost 1 base and J lost 8; bases outside the gene matches: 7. The CDR3 totals 14 residues. CDR3 nucleotide sequence: TGTGCCAGCAGTGAAGTGGGACTAGTGTCCCAGCAGTACTTC. This encodes CASSEVGLVSQQYF.

The chain recombines TRBV18 with TRBJ2-7, with D possibly TRBD2 on 6 matching bases. Germline CDR1 reads KGHSH; CDR2 reads LQKENI. The V end lost 2 bases, the J end lost 2 bases, and 19 bases lay between the germline ends. This CDR3 region has 17 residues. CDR3 protein: CASSPWRAEGITYEQYF. The CDR3 nucleotides are TGTGCCAGCTCACCATGGCGGGCGGAGGGGATTACCTACGAGCAGTACTTC.

The gene calls are TRBV5-1 and TRBJ1-1, with D possibly TRBD1 on 6 matching bases. The CDR3 loop spans 11 amino acids. Deletions cut 2 bases from V and 8 bases from J, with 7 bases between. Germline loops: CDR1 SGHRS, CDR2 YFSETQ. CDR3: CASSFGQEAFF. The CDR3 DNA follows: TGCGCCAGCAGCTTCGGACAGGAAGCTTTCTTT.

V is TRBV5-1 and J is TRBJ2-1; 8 bases fit TRBD2. V lost 4 bases, J lost 4 bases, and 13 bases stayed unmatched. This CDR3 has 17 amino acids. CDR1 SGHRS and CDR2 YFSETQ come from the germline V gene. The DNA for the CDR3 is TGCGCCAGCAGCCTGACCTTAGCGGGACAACTTTACAATGAGCAGTTCTTC. It codes for CASSLTLAGQLYNEQFF.

The chain combines TRBV24-1 with TRBJ2-3, with 7 bases that match TRBD2. Per the germline V gene, CDR1 is KGHDR and CDR2 is SFDVKD. After removal of 10 bases from V and 6 bases from J, the junction contained 6 bases not matched to a gene. The CDR3 runs 12 residues. This chain's CDR3 is CATIDGGDTQYF. CDR3 DNA sequence: TGTGCCACGATTGACGGGGGGGATACGCAGTATTTT.

This sequence joins TRBV3-1 (or the pseudogene TRBV3-2) and TRBJ1-2; tentatively, D is TRBD1 (5 bases). The CDR3 covers 16 residues. CDR1 and CDR2 from the germline V gene are LGHDT and YNNKEL (reference sequence). The germline V and J ends were trimmed by 1 base and 0 bases, with 12 bases remaining between them. CDR3 in DNA: TGTGCCAGCAGCCAAGGTGGGACTCTCGCTAACTATGGCTACACCTTC. Translation: CASSQGGTLANYGYTF.

This chain uses TRBV9 with TRBJ2-5; D might be TRBD2 (5 bases). CDR1 is SGDLS and CDR2 is YYNGEE in the germline V gene. V lost 4 bases, J lost 4 bases, and 17 bases lay in between. The CDR3 totals 15 residues. CDR3 loop: CASSPRSGFRETQYF. In DNA, the CDR3 is TGTGCCAGCAGCCCTCGATCGGGGTTTAGAGAGACCCAGTACTTC.